The next 18 T cell receptor beta chains were all read from a single sample in a study of neurological immune-mediated disorders. TCRdb itself ran the 5' RACE reads through MiXCR, one entry per CDR3 protein. This table holds about 62,000 distinct CDR3 sequences, about 3.5% found once. Sequenced sample: PBMCs. All receptors derive from a woman aged 50 to 65 with multiple sclerosis.

This clonotype was detected ten times or more. The chain carries TRBV6-2 or TRBV6-3 and TRBJ2-1; no clear D. The length of the CDR3 is 10 residues. Between the trimmed V and J ends, which lost 5 bases and 7 bases, there was a span of 3 bases. CDR1 MNHEY and CDR2 SVGEGT come from the germline V gene. CDR3 in amino acids: CASSDNEQFF. Written as DNA, the CDR3 is TGTGCCAGCAGTGATAATGAGCAGTTCTTC.

This clonotype was detected ten times or more. The chain is built from TRBV12-3 or TRBV12-4 and TRBJ1-1, with D tentatively TRBD1 (5 bases). V was clipped by 3 bases and J by 1 base, with 6 bases between them. This CDR3 is built from 13 residues. For the CDR3, the DNA is TGTGCCAGCAGTTTGGGGCCGAACACTGAAGCTTTCTTT. Residues: CASSLGPNTEAFF.

The sample holds many counts of this clonotype. The chain is built from TRBV7-3 and TRBJ1-1; possibly TRBD1 for D (5 bases). Germline V gene data show CDR1 as SGHTA and CDR2 as FQGTGA. Trimming cost V 6 bases and J 1 base, with 9 bases left between them. CDR3 length: 13 amino acids. The CDR3 region is CASSLQENTEAFF. The CDR3 DNA reads as TGTGCCAGCAGTCTACAGGAGAACACTGAAGCTTTCTTT. Supplemented by reference TRBV7-3 and TRBJ1-1, the full variable domain reads GAGVSQTPSNKVTEKGKYVELRCDPISGHTALYWYRQSLGQGPEFLIYFQGTGAADDSGLPNDRFFAVRPEGSVSTLKIQRTERGDSAVYLCASSLQENTEAFFGQGTRLTVV.

This clonotype has a count of ten or more. The rearrangement uses TRBV7-8 and TRBJ1-5; 10 nucleotides match TRBD1. The germline V gene encodes CDR1 SGHVS and CDR2 FQNEAQ. CDR3 size: 16 residues. The V gene end was trimmed by 1 base and the J gene end by 8 bases; junction bases not matched to a gene: 8. The CDR3 region has the DNA TGTGCCAGCAGCTTAGGAGGTGACAGGGGGCTGGAGCCCCAGCATTTT. Translated, it gives CASSLGGDRGLEPQHF.

This clonotype was seen ten or more times. The V and J genes are TRBV4-2 and TRBJ2-7, with 11 positions matching TRBD2. J was trimmed by 8 bases and V by 0 bases; bases with no gene match: 9. CDR3 length: 16 residues. CDR1 and CDR2 from the germline V gene are LGHNA and YNFKEQ. Here the CDR3 DNA reads TGTGCCAGCAGCCAAGATACCGGACTAGCGGGTACGAAGCAGTACTTC. The encoded protein is CASSQDTGLAGTKQYF.

This clonotype was seen a few times. The rearrangement uses TRBV6-6 and TRBJ2-3, with 7 bases aligning to TRBD2. The trim removed 2 bases at V and 0 bases at J, leaving 8 bases unmatched. The CDR3 has 17 amino acids. The germline gives CDR1 MNHNY, CDR2 SVGAGI (reference sequence). The CDR3 loop is CASSYGSSGASTDTQYF. Here the CDR3 DNA reads TGTGCCAGCAGTTACGGGTCTAGCGGTGCTAGCACAGATACGCAGTATTTT.

This clonotype was recorded at least ten times. V is TRBV4-2 and J is TRBJ1-3, with D unclear. V lost 0 bases to trimming and J lost 0 bases, with 6 bases between them. CDR1 LGHNA and CDR2 YNFKEQ come from the germline V gene. The CDR3 has 15 residues. The DNA for the CDR3 is TGTGCCAGCAGCCAAGATGTGACCTCTGGAAACACCATATATTTT. This sequence encodes CASSQDVTSGNTIYF.

This clonotype was seen many times. The chain employs TRBV5-1 and TRBJ2-3, with 11 nucleotides matching TRBD2. The CDR3 covers 16 residues. From germline, CDR1 is SGHRS and CDR2 YFSETQ. V gave up 4 bases and J gave up 3 bases; unmatched junction bases: 7. The CDR3 protein is CASSPRTSGPTDTQYF. The CDR3 DNA reads as TGCGCCAGCAGCCCCCGGACTAGCGGGCCAACAGATACGCAGTATTTT. The whole variable domain, remainder taken from reference TRBV5-1 and TRBJ2-3, is KAGVTQTPRYLIKTRGQQVTLSCSPISGHRSVSWYQQTPGQGLQFLFEYFSETQRNKGNFPGRFSGRQFSNSRSEMNVSTLELGDSALYLCASSPRTSGPTDTQYFGPGTRLTVL.

This clonotype has a count of ten or more. This chain joins TRBV7-2 and TRBJ1-4; D remains ambiguous. The CDR3 covers 13 residues. Trimming stripped 1 base from V and 12 bases from J, with 12 bases between. CDR1 and CDR2 (germline): SGHTA, FQGNSA. The CDR3, as DNA: TGTGCCAGCAGCTTAGAGACCGCCAAGGAACTGTTTTTT. This translates into CASSLETAKELFF. Full variable domain (remainder filled in from reference TRBV7-2 and TRBJ1-4): GAGVSQSPSNKVTEKGKDVELRCDPISGHTALYWYRQSLGQGLEFLIYFQGNSAPDKSGLPSDRFSAERTGGSVSTLTIQRTQQEDSAVYLCASSLETAKELFFGSGTQLSVL.

This clonotype was recorded at least ten times. The chain couples TRBV25-1 to TRBJ2-3, with D unclear. This CDR3 comprises 16 residues. Germline CDR1 reads MGHDK; CDR2 reads SYGVNS. Trimming left V 1 base short and J 6 bases short, with 17 bases between. CDR3 coding DNA: TGTGCCAGCAGTGAATGGAAAGCGCAAGACGACGATACGCAGTATTTT. The encoded protein is CASSEWKAQDDDTQYF.

This clonotype was recorded at least ten times. The CDR3 sequence is CSVEGTHEQYF. The CDR3 region has the DNA TGCAGCGTCGAGGGGACGCACGAGCAGTACTTC. V is TRBV29-1 and J is TRBJ2-7, with D perhaps being TRBD1 or TRBD2 (5 bases each). CDR3 length equals 11 residues. The germline gives CDR1 SQVTM, CDR2 ANQGSEA. Trimming stripped 6 bases from V and 5 bases from J, with 11 bases between.

The table lists this clonotype with many counts. The chain uses TRBV24-1 and TRBJ2-2; D gene uncertain. CDR1 and CDR2 from the germline V gene are KGHDR and SFDVKD. V gave up 5 bases and J gave up 6 bases, with 12 bases separating them. CDR3 size: 14 residues. The CDR3 nucleotides are TGTGCCACCAGTGTCCGCAGTCCCGCCGGGGAGCTGTTTTTT. Translated, it gives CATSVRSPAGELFF.

This clonotype was seen more than once but under ten times. The V and J genes are TRBV9 and TRBJ2-1, with TRBD2 matching over 9 bases. J was trimmed by 3 bases and V by 1 base; bases with no gene match: 8. This CDR3 comprises 17 residues. From germline, CDR1 is SGDLS and CDR2 YYNGEE. The CDR3 region is CASSVTTSGTDYNEQFF. CDR3 DNA sequence: TGTGCCAGCAGCGTAACGACTAGCGGAACCGACTACAATGAGCAGTTCTTC.

In its sample, this clonotype was seen many times. The chain recombines TRBV29-1 with TRBJ1-3; 9 positions agree with TRBD1. Looked up from germline, CDR1 is SQVTM and CDR2 is ANQGSEA. With 7 bases clipped from V and 0 bases from J, the junction kept 4 bases outside the gene matches. This CDR3 has 14 amino acids. CDR3 coding DNA: TGCAGCGGCACGACAGGGGGCTCTGGAAACACCATATATTTT. It yields the protein CSGTTGGSGNTIYF.

This clonotype was counted at least ten times. The V call is TRBV9, the J call TRBJ2-1, with TRBD2 matching 8 bases. Looked up from germline, CDR1 is SGDLS and CDR2 is YYNGEE. This CDR3 comprises 15 residues. V lost 0 bases and J lost 1; bases outside the gene matches: 0. The DNA of the CDR3 is TGTGCCAGCAGCGTAGGCGGGAGGTCCTACAATGAGCAGTTCTTC. Encoded protein: CASSVGGRSYNEQFF.

Ten or more counts support this clonotype. The V and J genes are TRBV14 and TRBJ1-1, with D possibly being TRBD1 (6 bases). This CDR3 comprises 12 residues. Between the trimmed V and J ends, which lost 4 bases and 7 bases, there was a span of 10 bases. Germline CDR1 reads SGHDN; CDR2 reads FVKESK. This chain's CDR3 is CASSLRGGEAFF. In DNA, the CDR3 is TGTGCCAGCAGCCTCAGGGGTGGTGAAGCTTTCTTT.

This clonotype was seen ten or more times. V and J are TRBV7-2 and TRBJ2-7; the match to TRBD1 covers 9 bases. The CDR3 consists of 16 residues. Germline CDR1 and CDR2: SGHTA and FQGNSA. The trim removed 2 bases at V and 2 bases at J, leaving 7 bases unmatched. The CDR3 sequence: CASSLYAGTGTYEQYF. Here the CDR3 DNA reads TGTGCCAGCAGCTTATACGCCGGGACAGGGACCTACGAGCAGTACTTC.

This clonotype was seen at least ten times. This chain connects TRBV29-1 to TRBJ2-7, with 10 bases that match TRBD2. CDR1 is SQVTM, CDR2 ANQGSEA, per germline. CDR3 length: 13 amino acids. After removal of 4 bases from V and 4 bases from J, the junction contained 4 bases not matched to a gene. The CDR3 region is CSVGSSGSYEQYF. The CDR3 DNA is TGCAGCGTTGGTTCTAGCGGGAGTTACGAGCAGTACTTC.